Listed here is a single T cell receptor (beta chain). Between the trimmed V and J ends, which lost 1 base and 1 base, there was a span of 4 bases. In germline, CDR1 is SGHTA, CDR2 FQGNSA. CDR3 length equals 13 residues. This sample stems from a study of blood T cell repertoires in COVID-19. Here immunoSEQ multiplex PCR was the method, and the copy in TCRdb shows in-frame clones only, minus some. The table has roughly 250,000 clones, around 82% seen once. This chain links TRBV7-2 with TRBJ2-5, with D unresolved. Specimen: peripheral blood. This TCR came from an older person with COVID-19, enrolled during active disease. The CDR3 DNA is TGTGCCAGCAGCTTAGTCAGCCAAGAGACCCAGTACTTC. Translation gives CASSLVSQETQYF. Drawing the rest from reference TRBV7-2 and TRBJ2-5, the complete variable domain is GAGVSQSPSNKVTEKGKDVELRCDPISGHTALYWYRQSLGQGLEFLIYFQGNSAPDKSGLPSDRFSAERTGGSVSTLTIQRTQQEDSAVYLCASSLVSQETQYFGPGTRLLVL.